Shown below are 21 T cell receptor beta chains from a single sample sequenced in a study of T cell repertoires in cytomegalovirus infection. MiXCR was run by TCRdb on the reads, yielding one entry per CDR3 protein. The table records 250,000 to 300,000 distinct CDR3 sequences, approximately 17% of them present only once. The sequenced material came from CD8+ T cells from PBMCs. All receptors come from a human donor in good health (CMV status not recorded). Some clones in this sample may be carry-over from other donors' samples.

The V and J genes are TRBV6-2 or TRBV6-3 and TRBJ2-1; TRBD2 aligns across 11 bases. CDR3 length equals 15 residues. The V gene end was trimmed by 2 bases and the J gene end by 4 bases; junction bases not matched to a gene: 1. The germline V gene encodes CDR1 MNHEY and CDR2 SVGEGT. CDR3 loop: CASSYLAGGYNEQFF. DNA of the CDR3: TGTGCCAGCAGTTACCTAGCGGGGGGATACAATGAGCAGTTCTTC.

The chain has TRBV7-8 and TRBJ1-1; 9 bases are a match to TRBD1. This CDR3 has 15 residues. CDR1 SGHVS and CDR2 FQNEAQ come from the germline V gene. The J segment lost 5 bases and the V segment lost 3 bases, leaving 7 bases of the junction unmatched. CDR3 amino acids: CASSFMGQGATEAFF. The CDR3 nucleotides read TGTGCCAGCAGCTTTATGGGACAGGGTGCTACTGAAGCTTTCTTT.

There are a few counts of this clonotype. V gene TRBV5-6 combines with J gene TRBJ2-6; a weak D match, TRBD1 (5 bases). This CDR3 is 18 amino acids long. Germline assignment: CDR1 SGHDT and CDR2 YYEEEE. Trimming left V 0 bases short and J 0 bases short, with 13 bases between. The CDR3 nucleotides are TGTGCCAGCAGCTTGGGGCAGCTACAGGTCTCTGGGGCCAACGTCCTGACTTTC. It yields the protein CASSLGQLQVSGANVLTF. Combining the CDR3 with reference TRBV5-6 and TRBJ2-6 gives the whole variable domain DAGVTQSPTHLIKTRGQQVTLRCSPKSGHDTVSWYQQALGQGPQFIFQYYEEEERQRGNFPDRFSGHQFPNYSSELNVNALLLGDSALYLCASSLGQLQVSGANVLTFGAGSRLTVL.

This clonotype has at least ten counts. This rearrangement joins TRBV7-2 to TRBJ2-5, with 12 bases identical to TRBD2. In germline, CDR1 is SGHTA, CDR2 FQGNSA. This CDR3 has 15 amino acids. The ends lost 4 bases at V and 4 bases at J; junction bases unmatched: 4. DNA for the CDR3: TGTGCCAGCAGCTCGGGACTAGCGGGTGTAGAGACCCAGTACTTC. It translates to CASSSGLAGVETQYF.

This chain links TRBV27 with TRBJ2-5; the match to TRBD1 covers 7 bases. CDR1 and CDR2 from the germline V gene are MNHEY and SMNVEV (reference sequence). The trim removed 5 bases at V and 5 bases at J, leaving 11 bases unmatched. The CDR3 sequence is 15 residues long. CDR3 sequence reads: CASSPWTGRTETQYF. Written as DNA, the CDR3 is TGTGCCAGCAGTCCCTGGACAGGTAGGACGGAGACCCAGTACTTC.

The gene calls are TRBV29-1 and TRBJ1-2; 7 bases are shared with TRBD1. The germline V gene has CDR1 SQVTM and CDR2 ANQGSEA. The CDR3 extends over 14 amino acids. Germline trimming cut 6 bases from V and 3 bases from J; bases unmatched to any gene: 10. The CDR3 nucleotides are TGCAGCGTAGAGGGACAGCTGACGGACTATGGCTACACCTTC. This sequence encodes CSVEGQLTDYGYTF.

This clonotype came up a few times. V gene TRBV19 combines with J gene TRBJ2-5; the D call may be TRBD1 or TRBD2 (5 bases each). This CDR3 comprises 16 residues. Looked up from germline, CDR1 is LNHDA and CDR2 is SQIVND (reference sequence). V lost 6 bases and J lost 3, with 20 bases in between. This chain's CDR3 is CASSPRLGQGEETQYF. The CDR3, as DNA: TGTGCCAGTAGCCCCCGCCTGGGGCAGGGAGAAGAGACCCAGTACTTC.

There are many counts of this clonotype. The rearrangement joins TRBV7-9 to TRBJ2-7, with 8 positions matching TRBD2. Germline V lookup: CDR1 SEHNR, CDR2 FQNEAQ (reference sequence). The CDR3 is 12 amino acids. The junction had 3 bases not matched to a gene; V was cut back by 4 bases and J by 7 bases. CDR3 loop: CASSSGGGEQYF. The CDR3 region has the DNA TGTGCCAGCAGCTCGGGCGGGGGGGAGCAGTACTTC. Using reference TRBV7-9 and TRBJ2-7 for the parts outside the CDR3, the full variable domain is DTGVSQNPRHKITKRGQNVTFRCDPISEHNRLYWYRQTLGQGPEFLTYFQNEAQLEKSRLLSDRFSAERPKGSFSTLEIQRTEQGDSAMYLCASSSGGGEQYFGPGTRLTVT.

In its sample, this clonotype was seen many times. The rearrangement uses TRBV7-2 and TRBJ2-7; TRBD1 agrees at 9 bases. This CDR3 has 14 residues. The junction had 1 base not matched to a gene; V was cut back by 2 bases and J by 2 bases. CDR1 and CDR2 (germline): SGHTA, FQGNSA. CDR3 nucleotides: TGTGCCAGCAGCTTATGGGACAGGGCCTACGAGCAGTACTTC. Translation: CASSLWDRAYEQYF.

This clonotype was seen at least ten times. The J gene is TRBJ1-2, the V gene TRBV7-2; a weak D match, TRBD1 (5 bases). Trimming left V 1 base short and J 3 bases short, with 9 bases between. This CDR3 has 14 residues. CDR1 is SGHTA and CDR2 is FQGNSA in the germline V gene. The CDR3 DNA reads TGTGCCAGCAGCTTAGATTGGGGGGACTATGGCTACACCTTC. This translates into CASSLDWGDYGYTF. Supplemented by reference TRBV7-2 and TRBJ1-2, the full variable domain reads GAGVSQSPSNKVTEKGKDVELRCDPISGHTALYWYRQSLGQGLEFLIYFQGNSAPDKSGLPSDRFSAERTGGSVSTLTIQRTQQEDSAVYLCASSLDWGDYGYTFGSGTRLTVV.

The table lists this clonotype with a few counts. For the CDR3, the DNA is TGTGCCAGCAGTTATCTCTGGGCCGTAGGGGATAGGTACGAGCAGTACTTC. This gives the protein CASSYLWAVGDRYEQYF. This chain links TRBV6-6 with TRBJ2-7, with D maybe TRBD1 (5 bases). The CDR3 has 17 residues. CDR1 and CDR2 from the germline V gene are MNHNY and SVGAGI (reference sequence). With 3 bases removed from V and 4 bases from J, the gap between germline ends came to 22 bases.

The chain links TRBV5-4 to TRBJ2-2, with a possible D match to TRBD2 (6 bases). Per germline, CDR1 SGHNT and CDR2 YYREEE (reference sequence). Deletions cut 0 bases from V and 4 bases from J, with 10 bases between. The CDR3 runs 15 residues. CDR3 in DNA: TGTGCCAGCAGCTTGGCGGGGGTTGCCACCGGGGAGCTGTTTTTT. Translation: CASSLAGVATGELFF.

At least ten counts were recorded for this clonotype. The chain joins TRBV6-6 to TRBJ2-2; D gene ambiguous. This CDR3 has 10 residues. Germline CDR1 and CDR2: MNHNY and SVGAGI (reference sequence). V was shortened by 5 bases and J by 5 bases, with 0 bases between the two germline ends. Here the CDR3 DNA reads TGTGCCAGCAGTACCGGGGAGCTGTTTTTT. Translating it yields CASSTGELFF.

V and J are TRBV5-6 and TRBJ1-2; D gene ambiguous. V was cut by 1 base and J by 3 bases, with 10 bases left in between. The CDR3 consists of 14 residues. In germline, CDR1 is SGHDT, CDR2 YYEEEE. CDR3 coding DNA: TGTGCCAGCAGCTTGTCCGTCAGCCACTATGGCTACACCTTC. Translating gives CASSLSVSHYGYTF.

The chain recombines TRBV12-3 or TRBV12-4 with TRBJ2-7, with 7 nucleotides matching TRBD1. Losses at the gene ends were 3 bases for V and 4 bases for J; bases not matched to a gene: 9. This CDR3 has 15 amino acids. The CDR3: CASSFFSDRLYEQYF. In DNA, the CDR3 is TGTGCCAGCAGTTTCTTCTCGGACAGGTTGTACGAGCAGTACTTC.

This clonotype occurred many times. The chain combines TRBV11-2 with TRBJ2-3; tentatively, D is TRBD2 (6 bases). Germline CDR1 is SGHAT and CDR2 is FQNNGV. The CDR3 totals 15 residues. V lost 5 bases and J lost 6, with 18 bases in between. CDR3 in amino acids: CASSLGPGDRDTQYF. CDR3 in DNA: TGTGCCAGCAGCCTGGGACCGGGGGACCGTGATACGCAGTATTTT.

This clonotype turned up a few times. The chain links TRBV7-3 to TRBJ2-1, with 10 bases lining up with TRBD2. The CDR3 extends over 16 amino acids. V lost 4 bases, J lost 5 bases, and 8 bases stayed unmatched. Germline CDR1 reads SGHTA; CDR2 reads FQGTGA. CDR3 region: CASSSNSGGKDNEQFF. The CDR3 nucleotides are TGTGCCAGCAGCTCGAATAGCGGGGGGAAAGACAATGAGCAGTTCTTC.

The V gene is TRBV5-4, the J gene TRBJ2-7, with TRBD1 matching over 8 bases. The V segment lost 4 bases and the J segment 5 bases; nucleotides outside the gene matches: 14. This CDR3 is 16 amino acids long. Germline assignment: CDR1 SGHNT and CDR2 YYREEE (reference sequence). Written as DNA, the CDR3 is TGTGCCAGCAGCCTCGACAGGGGATTAATAATGGACGAGCAGTACTTC. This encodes CASSLDRGLIMDEQYF.

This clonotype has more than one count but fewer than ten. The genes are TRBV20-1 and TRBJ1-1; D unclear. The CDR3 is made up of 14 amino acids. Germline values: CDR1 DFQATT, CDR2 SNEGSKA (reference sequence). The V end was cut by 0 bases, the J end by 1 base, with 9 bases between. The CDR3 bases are TGCAGTGCTAGAGATGAGTGGAGGAACACTGAAGCTTTCTTT. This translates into CSARDEWRNTEAFF.

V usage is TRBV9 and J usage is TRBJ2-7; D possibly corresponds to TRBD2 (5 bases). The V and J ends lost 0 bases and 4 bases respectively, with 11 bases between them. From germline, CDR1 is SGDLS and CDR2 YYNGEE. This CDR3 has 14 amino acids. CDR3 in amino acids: CASSVGNSVYEQYF. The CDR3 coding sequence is TGTGCCAGCAGCGTAGGAAATAGCGTGTACGAGCAGTACTTC.

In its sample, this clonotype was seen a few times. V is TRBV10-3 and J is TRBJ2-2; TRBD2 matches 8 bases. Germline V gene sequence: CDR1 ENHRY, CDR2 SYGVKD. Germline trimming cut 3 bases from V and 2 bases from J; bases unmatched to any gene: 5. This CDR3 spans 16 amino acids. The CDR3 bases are TGTGCCATCAGTGACGGTAGCGGGGACAACACCGGGGAGCTGTTTTTT. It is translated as CAISDGSGDNTGELFF.